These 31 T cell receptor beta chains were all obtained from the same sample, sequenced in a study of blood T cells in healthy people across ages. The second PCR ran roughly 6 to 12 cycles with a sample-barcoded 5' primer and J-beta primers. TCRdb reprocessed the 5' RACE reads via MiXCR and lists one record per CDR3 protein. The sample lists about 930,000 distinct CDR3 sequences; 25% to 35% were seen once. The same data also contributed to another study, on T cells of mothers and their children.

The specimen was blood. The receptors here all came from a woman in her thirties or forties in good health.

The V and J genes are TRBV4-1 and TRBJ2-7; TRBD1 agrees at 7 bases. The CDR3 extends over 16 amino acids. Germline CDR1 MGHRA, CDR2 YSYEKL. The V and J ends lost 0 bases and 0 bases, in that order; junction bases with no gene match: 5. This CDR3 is CASSQDGHRGSYEQYF. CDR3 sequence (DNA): TGCGCCAGCAGCCAAGATGGGCACAGGGGCTCCTACGAGCAGTACTTC.

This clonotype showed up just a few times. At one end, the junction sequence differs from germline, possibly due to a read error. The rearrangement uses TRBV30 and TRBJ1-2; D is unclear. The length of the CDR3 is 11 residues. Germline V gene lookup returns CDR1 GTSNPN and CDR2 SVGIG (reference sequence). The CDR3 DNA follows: TGTGCCTGGAGTGGGGAATCTGGCTGCACCTTC. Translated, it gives CAWSGESGCTF.

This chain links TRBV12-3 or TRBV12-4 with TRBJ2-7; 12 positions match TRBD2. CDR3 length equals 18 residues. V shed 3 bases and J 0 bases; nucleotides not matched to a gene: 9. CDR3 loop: CASSFPGTSGPSSYEQYF. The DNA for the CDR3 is TGTGCCAGCAGTTTTCCCGGGACTAGCGGGCCAAGCTCCTACGAGCAGTACTTC.

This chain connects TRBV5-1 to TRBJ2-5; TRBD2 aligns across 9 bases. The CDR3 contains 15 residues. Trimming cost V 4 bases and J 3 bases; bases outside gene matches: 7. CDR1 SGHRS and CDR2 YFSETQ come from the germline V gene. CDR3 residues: CASSRSGGFEETQYF. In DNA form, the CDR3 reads TGCGCCAGCAGCAGAAGCGGGGGGTTTGAAGAGACCCAGTACTTC.

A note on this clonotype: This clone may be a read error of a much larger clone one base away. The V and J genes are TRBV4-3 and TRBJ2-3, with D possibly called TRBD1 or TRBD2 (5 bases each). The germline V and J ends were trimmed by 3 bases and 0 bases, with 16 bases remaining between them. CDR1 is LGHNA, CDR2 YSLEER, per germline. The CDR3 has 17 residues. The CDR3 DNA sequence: TGCGCCAGCAGCCACGCTGGGGGAACGAAAAGCACAGATACGCAGTATTTT. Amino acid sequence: CASSHAGGTKSTDTQYF.

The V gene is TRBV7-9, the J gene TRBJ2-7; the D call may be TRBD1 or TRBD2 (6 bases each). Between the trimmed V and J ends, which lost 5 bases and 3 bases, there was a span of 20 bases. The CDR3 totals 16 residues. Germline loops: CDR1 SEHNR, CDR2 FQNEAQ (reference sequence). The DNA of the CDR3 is TGTGCCAGCAGCCCCCTCTTGAGTAGGGGGGACTACGAGCAGTACTTC. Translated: CASSPLLSRGDYEQYF.

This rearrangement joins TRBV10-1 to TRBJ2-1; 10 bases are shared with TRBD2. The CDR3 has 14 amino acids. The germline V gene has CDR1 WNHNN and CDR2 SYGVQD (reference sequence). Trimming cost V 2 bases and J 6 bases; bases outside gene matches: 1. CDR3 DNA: TGCGCCAGCAGTGAGATAGCGGGAGGCAATGAGCAGTTCTTC. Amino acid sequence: CASSEIAGGNEQFF.

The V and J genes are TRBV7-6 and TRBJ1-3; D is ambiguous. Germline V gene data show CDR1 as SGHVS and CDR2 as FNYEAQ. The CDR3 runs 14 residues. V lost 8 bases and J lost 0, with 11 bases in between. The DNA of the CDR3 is TGTGCCAGCCGGGCCGATAACTCTGGAAACACCATATATTTT. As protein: CASRADNSGNTIYF.

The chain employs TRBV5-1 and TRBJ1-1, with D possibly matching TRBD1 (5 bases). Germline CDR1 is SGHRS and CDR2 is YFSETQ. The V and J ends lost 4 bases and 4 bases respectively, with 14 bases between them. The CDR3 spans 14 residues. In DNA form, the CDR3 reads TGCGCCAGCAGCCTCCGGGGCGCGAGCACTGAAGCTTTCTTT. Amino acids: CASSLRGASTEAFF.

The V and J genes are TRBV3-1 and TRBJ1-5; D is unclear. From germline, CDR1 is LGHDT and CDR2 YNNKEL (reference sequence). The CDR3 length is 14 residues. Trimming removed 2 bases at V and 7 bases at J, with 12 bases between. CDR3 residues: CASSQRRAEQPQHF. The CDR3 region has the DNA TGTGCCAGCAGCCAAAGACGGGCGGAACAGCCCCAGCATTTT.

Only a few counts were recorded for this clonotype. The CDR3 spells CASSPPTSTNYGYTF. CDR3 DNA sequence: TGTGCCAGCTCACCACCGACGTCAACTAACTATGGCTACACCTTC. The rearrangement uses TRBV18 and TRBJ1-2, with unresolved D. V was cut by 0 bases and J by 0 bases, with 8 bases left in between. Germline V gives CDR1 KGHSH, CDR2 LQKENI. CDR3 size: 15 residues.

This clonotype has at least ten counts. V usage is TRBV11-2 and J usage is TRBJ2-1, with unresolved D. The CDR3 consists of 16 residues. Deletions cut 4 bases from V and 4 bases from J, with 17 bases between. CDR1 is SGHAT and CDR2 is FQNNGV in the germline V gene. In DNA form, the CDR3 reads TGTGCCAGCAGCTCTAGACGCCCCGGTGAATACAATGAGCAGTTCTTC. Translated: CASSSRRPGEYNEQFF.

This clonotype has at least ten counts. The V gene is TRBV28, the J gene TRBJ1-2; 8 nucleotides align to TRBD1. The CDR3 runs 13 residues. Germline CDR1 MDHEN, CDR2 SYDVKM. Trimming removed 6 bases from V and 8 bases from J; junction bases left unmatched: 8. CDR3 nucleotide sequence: TGTGCCAGCAGACTTCCAGGGGGCACGGGCTACACCTTC. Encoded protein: CASRLPGGTGYTF.

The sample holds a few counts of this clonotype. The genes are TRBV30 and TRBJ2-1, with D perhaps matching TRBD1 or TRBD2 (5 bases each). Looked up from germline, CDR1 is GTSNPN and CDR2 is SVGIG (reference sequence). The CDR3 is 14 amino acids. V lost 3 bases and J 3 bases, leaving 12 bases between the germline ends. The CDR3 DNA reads TGTGCCTGGAGGAGGGCAGGGAACTACAATGAGCAGTTCTTC. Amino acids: CAWRRAGNYNEQFF.

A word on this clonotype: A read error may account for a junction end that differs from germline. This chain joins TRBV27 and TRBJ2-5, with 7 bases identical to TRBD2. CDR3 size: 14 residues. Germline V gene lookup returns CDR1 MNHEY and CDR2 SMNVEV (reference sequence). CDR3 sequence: CASRLRLAQEPQYF. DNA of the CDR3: TGTGCCAGCAGGCTGAGACTAGCTCAAGAGCCCCAGTACTTC.

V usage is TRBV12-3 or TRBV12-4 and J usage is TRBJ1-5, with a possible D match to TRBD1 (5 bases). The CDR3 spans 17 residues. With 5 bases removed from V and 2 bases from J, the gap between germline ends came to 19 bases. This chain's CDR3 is CASSPAGGGNRNQPQHF. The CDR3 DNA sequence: TGTGCCAGCAGTCCCGCGGGGGGAGGTAATCGCAATCAGCCCCAGCATTTT.

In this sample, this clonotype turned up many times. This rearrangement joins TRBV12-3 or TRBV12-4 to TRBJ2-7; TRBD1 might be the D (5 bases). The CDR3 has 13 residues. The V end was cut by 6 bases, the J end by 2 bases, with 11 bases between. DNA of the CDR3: TGTGCCAGCAGCCGATCGACAGCCTACGAGCAGTACTTC. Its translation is CASSRSTAYEQYF.

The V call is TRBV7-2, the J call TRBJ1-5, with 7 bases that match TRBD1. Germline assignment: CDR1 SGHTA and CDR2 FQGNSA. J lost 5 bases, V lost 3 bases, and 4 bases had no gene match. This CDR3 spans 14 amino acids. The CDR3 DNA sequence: TGTGCCAGCAGCTTCCGGGACAGATATCAGCCCCAGCATTTT. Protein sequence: CASSFRDRYQPQHF.

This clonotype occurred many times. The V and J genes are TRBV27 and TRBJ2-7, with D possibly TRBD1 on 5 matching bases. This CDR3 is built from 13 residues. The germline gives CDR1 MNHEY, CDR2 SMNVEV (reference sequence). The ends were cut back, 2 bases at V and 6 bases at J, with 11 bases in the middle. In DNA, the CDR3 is TGTGCCAGCAGTTTACAGGGTTCGCTCGAGCAGTACTTC. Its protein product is CASSLQGSLEQYF.

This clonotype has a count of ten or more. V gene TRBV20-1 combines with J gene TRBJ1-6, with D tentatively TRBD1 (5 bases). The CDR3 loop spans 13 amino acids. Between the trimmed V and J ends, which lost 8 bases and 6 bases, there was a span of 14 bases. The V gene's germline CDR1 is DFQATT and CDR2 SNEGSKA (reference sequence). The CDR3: CSSPSGGNSPLHF. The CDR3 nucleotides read TGCAGTTCCCCGTCGGGGGGTAATTCACCCCTCCACTTT.

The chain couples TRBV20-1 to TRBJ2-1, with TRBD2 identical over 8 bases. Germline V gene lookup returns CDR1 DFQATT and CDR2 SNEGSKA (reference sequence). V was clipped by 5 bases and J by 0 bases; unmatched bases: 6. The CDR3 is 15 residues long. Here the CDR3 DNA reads TGCAGTGCTCGCAGCGGGAGCCGCTCCTACAATGAGCAGTTCTTC. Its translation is CSARSGSRSYNEQFF.

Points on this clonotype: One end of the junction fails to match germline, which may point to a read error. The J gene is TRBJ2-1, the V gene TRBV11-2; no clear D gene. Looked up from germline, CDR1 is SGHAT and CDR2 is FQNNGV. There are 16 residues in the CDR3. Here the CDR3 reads CACSLGSIHSRDEQDF. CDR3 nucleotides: TGTGCCTGCAGTTTGGGCAGCATTCATTCGCGCGATGAGCAGGACTTC.

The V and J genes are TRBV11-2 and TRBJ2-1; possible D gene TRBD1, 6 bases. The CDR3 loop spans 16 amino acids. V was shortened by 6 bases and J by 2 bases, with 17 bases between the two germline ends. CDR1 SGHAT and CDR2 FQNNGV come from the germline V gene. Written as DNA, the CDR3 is TGTGCCAGCAGGCGGTTGGGGGCACGCACCTACAATGAGCAGTTCTTC. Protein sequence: CASRRLGARTYNEQFF. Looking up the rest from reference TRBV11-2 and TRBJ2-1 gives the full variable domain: EAGVAQSPRYKIIEKRQSVAFWCNPISGHATLYWYQQILGQGPKLLIQFQNNGVVDDSQLPKDRFSAERLKGVDSTLKIQPAKLEDSAVYLCASRRLGARTYNEQFFGPGTRLTVL.

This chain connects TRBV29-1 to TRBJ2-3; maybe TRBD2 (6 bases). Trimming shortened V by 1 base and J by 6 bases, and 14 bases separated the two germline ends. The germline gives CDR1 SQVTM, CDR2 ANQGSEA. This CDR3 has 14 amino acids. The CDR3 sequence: CSVEGAGRKDTQYF. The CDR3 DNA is TGCAGCGTTGAAGGGGCAGGGAGGAAGGATACGCAGTATTTT.

In DNA form, the CDR3 reads TGCAGTGCTAGGGAGAGGCAGGGGGTGGAGGGCTACACCTTC. Protein product: CSARERQGVEGYTF. V and J are TRBV20-1 and TRBJ1-2, with TRBD1 matching over 7 bases. The germline gives CDR1 DFQATT, CDR2 SNEGSKA (reference sequence). The J segment lost 8 bases and the V segment lost 3 bases, leaving 12 bases of the junction unmatched. The CDR3 has 14 residues.

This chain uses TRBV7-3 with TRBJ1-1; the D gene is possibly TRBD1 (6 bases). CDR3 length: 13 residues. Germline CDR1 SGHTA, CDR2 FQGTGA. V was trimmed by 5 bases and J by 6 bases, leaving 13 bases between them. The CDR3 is CASSRTGSAEAFF. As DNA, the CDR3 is TGTGCCAGCAGCCGAACAGGGTCGGCTGAAGCTTTCTTT.

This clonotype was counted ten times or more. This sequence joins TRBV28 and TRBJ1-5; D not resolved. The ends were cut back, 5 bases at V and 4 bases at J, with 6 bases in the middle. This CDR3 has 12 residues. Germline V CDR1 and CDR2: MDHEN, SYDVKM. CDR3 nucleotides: TGTGCCAGCAGTCAGTTGAATCAGCCCCAGCATTTT. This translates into CASSQLNQPQHF.

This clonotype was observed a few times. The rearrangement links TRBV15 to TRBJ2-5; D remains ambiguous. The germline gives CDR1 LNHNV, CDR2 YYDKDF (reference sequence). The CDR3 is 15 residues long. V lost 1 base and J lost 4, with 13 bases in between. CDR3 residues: CATSRGSEHGETQYF. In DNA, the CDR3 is TGTGCCACCAGCAGAGGTTCGGAGCACGGAGAGACCCAGTACTTC.

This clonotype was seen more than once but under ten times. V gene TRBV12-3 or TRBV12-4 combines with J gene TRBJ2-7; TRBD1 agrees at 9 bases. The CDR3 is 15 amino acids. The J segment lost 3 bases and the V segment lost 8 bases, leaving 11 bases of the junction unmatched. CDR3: CASAPTGGAYYEQYF. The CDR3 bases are TGTGCCAGCGCGCCGACAGGGGGGGCCTACTACGAGCAGTACTTC.

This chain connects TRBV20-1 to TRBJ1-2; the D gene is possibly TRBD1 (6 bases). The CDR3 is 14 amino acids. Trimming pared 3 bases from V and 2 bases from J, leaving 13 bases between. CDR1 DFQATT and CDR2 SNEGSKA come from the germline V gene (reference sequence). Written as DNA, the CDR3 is TGCAGTGCTAGGTCAGGGGAAATCAACTATGGCTACACCTTC. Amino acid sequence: CSARSGEINYGYTF.

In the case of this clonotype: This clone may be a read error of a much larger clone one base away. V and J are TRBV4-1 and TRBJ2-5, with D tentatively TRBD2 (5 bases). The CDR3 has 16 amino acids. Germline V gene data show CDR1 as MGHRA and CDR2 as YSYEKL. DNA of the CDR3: TGCGCCAGCAGCCAAGATTTAGGAGAGGCTGGGGAGACCCGGTACTTC. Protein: CASSQDLGEAGETRYF.